The text below deals with one T cell receptor beta chain. Its specificity is not known. CDR1 and CDR2 (germline): LNHNV, YYDKDF (reference sequence). The CDR3 covers 15 residues. Unmatched junction bases numbered 4, after V lost 0 bases and J lost 6 bases. Researchers ran the PCR with 60 Vbeta and 13 Jbeta primers. Study processing details: In a later analysis, the count reached 82 million or so unique TCR beta chains, with 8.5 million to 14 million shared. Sequencing was performed with immunoSEQ multiplex PCR; in TCRdb, only in-frame clones are kept and a portion is missing. V and J calls and clone size follow that table, whereas D and trimming were derived from the DNA. The sample holds 95,000 to 100,000 clones, about 72% seen once. Healthy donors of bone marrow made up the group. This sample stems from a study of cytomegalovirus exposure and HLA in healthy donors. Broader study findings: Earlier results showed most TCR beta V segments being productive about 90% or about 30% of the time. Rarity characterized most TCR sequences, yet some public TCRs appeared in many donors.

This chain links TRBV15 with TRBJ1-4; 7 nucleotides match TRBD1. Sequencing was performed on PBMCs. The origin of this receptor is an older woman in good health and CMV-seropositive. The CDR3: CATSRDDRVYEKLFF. DNA for the CDR3: TGTGCCACCAGCAGAGATGACAGGGTTTATGAAAAACTGTTTTTT.